Presented here are 18 T cell receptor beta chains from one specimen sequenced in a study of PD-1 blockade in classical Hodgkin lymphoma. Clones were read by immunoSEQ multiplex PCR, and TCRdb kept only the in-frame ones, dropping some. Of more than 35,000 clones listed, 76% are singletons. Relapse after autologous stem cell transplantation occurred in every patient, and brentuximab vedotin exposure varied. The input for sequencing was peripheral blood mononuclear cells (PBMCs), taken before the second cycle of nivolumab. The receptors were sampled from a human donor with classical Hodgkin lymphoma.

The chain uses TRBV7-2 and TRBJ2-2, with D perhaps being TRBD1 or TRBD2 (5 bases each). This CDR3 is 14 amino acids long. Trimming removed 5 bases at V and 2 bases at J, with 9 bases between. The germline V gene encodes CDR1 SGHTA and CDR2 FQGNSA. As DNA, the CDR3 is TGTGCCAGCAGCCGGGGCTTTAACACCGGGGAGCTGTTTTTT. This encodes CASSRGFNTGELFF. The variable domain in full, with the rest retrieved from reference TRBV7-2 and TRBJ2-2, is GAGVSQSPSNKVTEKGKDVELRCDPISGHTALYWYRQSLGQGLEFLIYFQGNSAPDKSGLPSDRFSAERTGGSVSTLTIQRTQQEDSAVYLCASSRGFNTGELFFGEGSRLTVL.

The chain combines TRBV9 with TRBJ2-3; D is unresolved. CDR3 length equals 17 residues. The V and J ends lost 2 bases and 3 bases respectively, with 19 bases between them. CDR1 and CDR2 (germline): SGDLS, YYNGEE. CDR3 amino acids: CASSVPHRQFGTDTQYF. The CDR3 nucleotides are TGTGCCAGCAGCGTCCCTCACCGCCAGTTCGGGACAGATACGCAGTATTTT.

This rearrangement joins TRBV6-8 to TRBJ1-2; D gene uncertain. CDR3 length equals 16 residues. From germline, CDR1 is MNHGY and CDR2 SAAAGT. The V and J ends lost 5 bases and 4 bases respectively, with 20 bases between them. The CDR3 loop is CASSHAQRSRTYGYTF. For the CDR3, the DNA is TGTGCCAGCAGTCATGCGCAACGCTCTAGAACCTATGGCTACACCTTC.

The V gene is TRBV5-1, the J gene TRBJ2-3; 7 bases agree with TRBD1. From germline, CDR1 is SGHRS and CDR2 YFSETQ. The V and J ends lost 3 bases and 5 bases, in that order; junction bases with no gene match: 12. This CDR3 contains 16 residues. CDR3 sequence: CASSSTIQGNKDTQYF. Here the CDR3 DNA reads TGCGCCAGCAGCTCCACTATACAGGGGAACAAAGATACGCAGTATTTT.

J is TRBJ2-1 and V is TRBV5-4; D is uncertain. Germline-derived CDR1 and CDR2 are SGHNT and YYREEE (reference sequence). This CDR3 region has 15 residues. Trimming took off 1 base at V and 2 bases at J, with 10 bases between the two ends. The CDR3 DNA reads as TGTGCCAGCAGCTTGAGGACGCTTCCCTACAATGAGCAGTTCTTC. Translating gives CASSLRTLPYNEQFF. Together with reference TRBV5-4 and TRBJ2-1, the CDR3 gives the full variable domain: ETGVTQSPTHLIKTRGQQVTLRCSSQSGHNTVSWYQQALGQGPQFIFQYYREEENGRGNFPPRFSGLQFPNYSSELNVNALELDDSALYLCASSLRTLPYNEQFFGPGTRLTVL.

The chain combines TRBV7-2 with TRBJ2-1; TRBD2 matches 8 bases. V trimming: 5 bases; J trimming: 6 bases; junction bases outside the gene matches: 9. There are 15 residues in the CDR3. Germline V gene data show CDR1 as SGHTA and CDR2 as FQGNSA. The CDR3 DNA reads as TGTGCCAGCAGCCCCCGGGGGGGCAGGTTCAATGAGCAGTTCTTC. Translated, it gives CASSPRGGRFNEQFF.

V is TRBV29-1 and J is TRBJ2-7, with 8 nucleotides matching TRBD1. CDR1 is SQVTM, CDR2 ANQGSEA, per germline. The CDR3 contains 14 residues. J was trimmed by 2 bases and V by 5 bases; bases with no gene match: 8. The CDR3 coding sequence is TGCAGCGTTCGGGGGACAGGAAATACCTACGAGCAGTACTTC. Its translation is CSVRGTGNTYEQYF.

The chain joins TRBV5-6 to TRBJ1-2; tentative D call: TRBD1 (5 bases). From germline, CDR1 is SGHDT and CDR2 YYEEEE. V was cut by 0 bases and J by 4 bases, with 10 bases left in between. CDR3 length: 14 residues. CDR3 loop: CASSLVGASYGYTF. Here the CDR3 DNA reads TGTGCCAGCAGCTTGGTTGGGGCCTCCTATGGCTACACCTTC.

V is TRBV27 and J is TRBJ1-2; the match to TRBD1 covers 7 bases. The CDR3 spans 15 residues. The germline CDR1 and CDR2 sequences are MNHEY and SMNVEV (reference sequence). Trimming took 2 bases from V and 2 from J; bases not matched to a gene: 5. CDR3 residues: CASSLRQGGNYGYTF. The CDR3 bases are TGTGCCAGCAGTTTAAGACAGGGTGGGAACTATGGCTACACCTTC.

This clone turned up a few times. V is TRBV7-7 and J is TRBJ2-5; TRBD1 matches at 9 bases. The CDR3 runs 15 residues. The ends lost 5 bases at V and 5 bases at J; junction bases unmatched: 9. From germline, CDR1 is SSHAT and CDR2 FNYEAQ (reference sequence). For the CDR3, the DNA is TGTGCCAGCAGCATGGGACAGGGAGCAGGGGAGACCCAGTACTTC. This gives the protein CASSMGQGAGETQYF.

V and J are TRBV4-1 and TRBJ2-1; 13 bases agree with TRBD2. After removal of 4 bases from V and 6 bases from J, the junction contained 6 bases not matched to a gene. Germline CDR1 reads MGHRA; CDR2 reads YSYEKL. This CDR3 comprises 16 residues. The DNA for the CDR3 is TGCGCCAGCAGCCTCCTCACTAGCGGGGGGGCCAATGAGCAGTTCTTC. Translated: CASSLLTSGGANEQFF.

The J gene is TRBJ2-5, the V gene TRBV27, with 12 bases that match TRBD2. Germline CDR1 and CDR2: MNHEY and SMNVEV (reference sequence). V lost 5 bases to trimming and J lost 2 bases; unmatched junction nucleotides: 3. This CDR3 is 15 amino acids long. The CDR3: CASSVTSGGQETQYF. The CDR3 DNA reads as TGTGCCAGCAGTGTGACTAGCGGGGGACAAGAGACCCAGTACTTC.

The sample holds a few counts of this clone. CDR3 region: CASSQESGGDTEAFF. In DNA, the CDR3 is TGTGCCAGCAGCCAAGAGTCAGGGGGGGACACTGAAGCTTTCTTT. This chain joins TRBV4-2 and TRBJ1-1, with 7 positions matching TRBD1. The V gene end was trimmed by 0 bases and the J gene end by 3 bases; junction bases not matched to a gene: 4. The CDR3 loop spans 15 amino acids. The germline V gene has CDR1 LGHNA and CDR2 YNFKEQ.

V usage is TRBV4-3 and J usage is TRBJ1-3, with a weak D call TRBD1 (5 bases). This CDR3 region has 16 residues. Germline V gene lookup returns CDR1 LGHNA and CDR2 YSLEER. V was shortened by 6 bases and J by 0 bases, with 15 bases between the two germline ends. This CDR3 is CASSTAYQGSGNTIYF. CDR3 DNA: TGCGCCAGCAGTACAGCCTATCAGGGCTCTGGAAACACCATATATTTT.

This clone was picked up a small number of times. The gene calls are TRBV19 and TRBJ1-2; no clear D. CDR1 is LNHDA, CDR2 SQIVND, per germline (reference sequence). CDR3 length: 11 residues. Trimming removed 6 bases at V and 3 bases at J, with 5 bases between. The DNA for the CDR3 is TGTGCCAGTAGCGACGACTATGGCTACACCTTC. Translating it yields CASSDDYGYTF.

This clone was detected a few times. The chain has TRBV6-6 and TRBJ2-2; TRBD2 might be the D (5 bases). V was cut by 8 bases and J by 7 bases, with 5 bases left in between. The CDR3 has 10 residues. CDR1 is MNHNY and CDR2 is SVGAGI in the germline V gene (reference sequence). CDR3 in DNA: TGTGCCAGCCGGGACGGGGAGCTGTTTTTT. Its translation is CASRDGELFF.

This chain links TRBV19 with TRBJ2-2; D gene unclear. Germline assignment: CDR1 LNHDA and CDR2 SQIVND (reference sequence). Trimming took off 3 bases at V and 5 bases at J, with 10 bases between the two ends. CDR3 length equals 14 residues. The CDR3 loop is CASSISVWTGELFF. In DNA form, the CDR3 reads TGTGCCAGTAGTATCTCTGTCTGGACCGGGGAGCTGTTTTTT. Full variable domain (missing parts from reference TRBV19 and TRBJ2-2): DGGITQSPKYLFRKEGQNVTLSCEQNLNHDAMYWYRQDPGQGLRLIYYSQIVNDFQKGDIAEGYSVSREKKESFPLTVTSAQKNPTAFYLCASSISVWTGELFFGEGSRLTVL.

Worth noting for this clone: This same CDR3 is encoded by further DNA sequences in the sample. The rearrangement uses TRBV25-1 and TRBJ2-5; a weak D match, TRBD2 (6 bases). CDR3 length equals 14 residues. Germline CDR1 is MGHDK and CDR2 is SYGVNS. V gave up 3 bases and J gave up 5 bases, with 13 bases separating them. CDR3 sequence: CASSEGGVEETQYF. The CDR3, as DNA: TGTGCCAGCAGTGAGGGGGGAGTTGAGGAGACCCAGTACTTC.